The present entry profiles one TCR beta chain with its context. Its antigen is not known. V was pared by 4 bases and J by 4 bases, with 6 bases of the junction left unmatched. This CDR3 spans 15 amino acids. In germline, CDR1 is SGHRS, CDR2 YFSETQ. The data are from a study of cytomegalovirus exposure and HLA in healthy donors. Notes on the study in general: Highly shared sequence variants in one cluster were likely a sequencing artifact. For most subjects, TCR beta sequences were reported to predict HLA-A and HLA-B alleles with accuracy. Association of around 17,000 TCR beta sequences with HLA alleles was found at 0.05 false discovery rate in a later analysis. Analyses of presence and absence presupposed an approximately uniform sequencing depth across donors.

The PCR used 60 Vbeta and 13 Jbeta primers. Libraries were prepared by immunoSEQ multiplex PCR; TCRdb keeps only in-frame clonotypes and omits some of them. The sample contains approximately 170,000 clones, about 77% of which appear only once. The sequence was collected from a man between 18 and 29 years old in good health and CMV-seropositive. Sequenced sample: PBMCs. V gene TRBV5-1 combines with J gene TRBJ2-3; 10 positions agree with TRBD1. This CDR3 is CASSLSGTGADTQYF. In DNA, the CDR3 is TGCGCCAGCAGCCTGTCCGGGACAGGGGCAGATACGCAGTATTTT.